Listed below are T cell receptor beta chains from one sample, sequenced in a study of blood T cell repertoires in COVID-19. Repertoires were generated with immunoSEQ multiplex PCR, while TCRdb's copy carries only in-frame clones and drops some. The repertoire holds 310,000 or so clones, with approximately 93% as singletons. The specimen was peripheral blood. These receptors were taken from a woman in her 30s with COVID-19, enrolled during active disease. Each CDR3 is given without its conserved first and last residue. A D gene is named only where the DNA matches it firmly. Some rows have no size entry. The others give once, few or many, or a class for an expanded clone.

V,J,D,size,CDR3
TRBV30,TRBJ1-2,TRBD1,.,AWSMQGDYGYT
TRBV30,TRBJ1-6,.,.,AWNQQEGSPLH
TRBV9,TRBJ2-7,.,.,ASSPGWQGIYEQY
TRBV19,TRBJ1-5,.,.,ASSIGVTNQPQH
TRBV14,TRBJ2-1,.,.,ASSQEGPRDYNEQF
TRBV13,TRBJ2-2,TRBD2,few,ASSLIAGDTGELF
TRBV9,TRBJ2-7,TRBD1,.,ASSLRTGDYEQY
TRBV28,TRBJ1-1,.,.,AILQNRAAPTEAF
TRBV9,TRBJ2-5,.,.,ASSVAPAQETQY
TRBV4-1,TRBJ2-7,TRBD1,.,ASSQEPDRGDEQY
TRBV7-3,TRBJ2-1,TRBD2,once,ASSPSGVYNEQF
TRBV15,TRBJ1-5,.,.,ATSRESGGVQPQH
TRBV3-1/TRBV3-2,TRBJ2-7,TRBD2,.,ASSQRLASSYEQY
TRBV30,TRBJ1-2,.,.,AWSATPGRFT
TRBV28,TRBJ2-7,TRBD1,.,ASSRPRQGANYEQY
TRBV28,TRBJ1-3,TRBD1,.,ASIRTGGNTIY
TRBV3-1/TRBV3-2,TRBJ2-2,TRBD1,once,ASSIPDRGFTGELF
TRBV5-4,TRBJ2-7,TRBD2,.,ASSLGLAGEGYEQY
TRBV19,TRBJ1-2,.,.,AATKGGDYGYT
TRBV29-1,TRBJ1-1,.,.,SGKRGMSEAF
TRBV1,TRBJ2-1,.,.,TSSQDPAGEDNEQF
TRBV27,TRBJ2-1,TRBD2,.,ASSSPGTSGVHEQF
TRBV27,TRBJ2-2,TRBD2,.,ASKASGKVGELF
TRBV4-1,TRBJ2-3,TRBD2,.,ASSLTFAAGGPDTQY
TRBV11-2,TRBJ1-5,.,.,ASSAGSSNQPQH
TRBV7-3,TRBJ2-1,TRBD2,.,ASSSTVVGRAFVHEQF
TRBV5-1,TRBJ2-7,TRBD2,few,ASSWGGLAGTYEQY
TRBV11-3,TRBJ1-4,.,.,ASSLVPGEKLF
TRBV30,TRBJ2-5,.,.,AWSLRERETQY
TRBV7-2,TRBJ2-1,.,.,ASSFYVRNEQF
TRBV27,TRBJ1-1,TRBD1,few,ASTPRDRMGTEAF
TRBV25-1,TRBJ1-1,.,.,ASSDRLNTEAF
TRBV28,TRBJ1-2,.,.,ASRGARDTGYT
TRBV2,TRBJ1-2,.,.,ASSVAQIHYGYT
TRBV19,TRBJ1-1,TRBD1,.,ASSRLLGQANTEAF
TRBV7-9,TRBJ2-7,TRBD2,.,ASSFLAGERTYEQY